A selection of T cell receptor beta chains follows, all from one sample in a study of OX40 agonist ivuxolimab in advanced cancers. The protocol was immunoSEQ multiplex PCR, while the TCRdb copy is restricted to in-frame clones and leaves out a portion. Here the sample spans 50,000 to 60,000 clones, approximately 80% being singletons. The sequences come from CD4+ or CD8+ T cells sorted from blood, collected in a trial of the OX40 agonist ivuxolimab. All receptors come from an adult with an advanced solid tumor such as melanoma, head and neck, liver or kidney cancer. Both conserved end residues are part of each CDR3. Each record gives: D gene, CDR3 length, V gene, J gene, CDR3 protein. A D gene is named only where the DNA matches it firmly.

>.|14|TRBV6-5|TRBJ2-1
CASSPVVAHNEQFF
>TRBD2|15|TRBV4-1|TRBJ2-7
CASSQALAGDYEQYF
>TRBD1|12|TRBV11-2|TRBJ2-7
CASNPTGNHQYF
>TRBD1|14|TRBV30|TRBJ1-5
CACRLQGARQPQHF
>.|11|TRBV28|TRBJ1-5
CASQGYQPQHF
>.|15|TRBV5-6|TRBJ2-7
CASSLQLGAGYEQYF
>TRBD1|15|TRBV28|TRBJ1-5
CASSTGAAGNQPQHF
>.|14|TRBV7-3|TRBJ2-7
CASSPRSSGDEQYF
>TRBD1|12|TRBV14|TRBJ2-7
CASSPTGGAQYF
>.|14|TRBV29-1|TRBJ1-1
CSVLRGALTPEAFF
>TRBD2|16|TRBV6-1|TRBJ2-7
CASSDQASGRRGEQYF